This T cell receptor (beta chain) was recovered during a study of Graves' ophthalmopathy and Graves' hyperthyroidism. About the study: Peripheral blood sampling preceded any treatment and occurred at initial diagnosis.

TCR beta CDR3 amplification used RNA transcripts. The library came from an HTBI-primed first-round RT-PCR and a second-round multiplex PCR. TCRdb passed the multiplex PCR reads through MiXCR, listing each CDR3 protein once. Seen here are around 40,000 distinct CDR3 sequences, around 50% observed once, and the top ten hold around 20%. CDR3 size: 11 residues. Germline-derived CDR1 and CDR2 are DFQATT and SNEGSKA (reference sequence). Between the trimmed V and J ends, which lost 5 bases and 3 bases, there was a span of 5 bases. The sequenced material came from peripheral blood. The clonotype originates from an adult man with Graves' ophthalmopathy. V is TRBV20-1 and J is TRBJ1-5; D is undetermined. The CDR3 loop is CSAWANQPQHF. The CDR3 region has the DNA TGCAGTGCTTGGGCCAATCAGCCCCAGCATTTT.